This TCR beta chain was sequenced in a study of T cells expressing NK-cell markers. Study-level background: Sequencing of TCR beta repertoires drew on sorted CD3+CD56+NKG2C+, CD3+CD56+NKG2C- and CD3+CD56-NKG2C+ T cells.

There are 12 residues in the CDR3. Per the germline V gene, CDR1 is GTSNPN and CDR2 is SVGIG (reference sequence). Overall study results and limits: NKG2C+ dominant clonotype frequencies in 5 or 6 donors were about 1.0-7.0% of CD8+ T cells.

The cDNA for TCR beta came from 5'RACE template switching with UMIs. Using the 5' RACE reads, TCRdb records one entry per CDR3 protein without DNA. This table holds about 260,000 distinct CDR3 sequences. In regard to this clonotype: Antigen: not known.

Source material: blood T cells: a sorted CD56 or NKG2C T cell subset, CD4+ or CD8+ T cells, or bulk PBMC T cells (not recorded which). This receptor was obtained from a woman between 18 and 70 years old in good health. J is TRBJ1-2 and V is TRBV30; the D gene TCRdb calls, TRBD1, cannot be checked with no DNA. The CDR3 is CAWSVDRVGYTF.